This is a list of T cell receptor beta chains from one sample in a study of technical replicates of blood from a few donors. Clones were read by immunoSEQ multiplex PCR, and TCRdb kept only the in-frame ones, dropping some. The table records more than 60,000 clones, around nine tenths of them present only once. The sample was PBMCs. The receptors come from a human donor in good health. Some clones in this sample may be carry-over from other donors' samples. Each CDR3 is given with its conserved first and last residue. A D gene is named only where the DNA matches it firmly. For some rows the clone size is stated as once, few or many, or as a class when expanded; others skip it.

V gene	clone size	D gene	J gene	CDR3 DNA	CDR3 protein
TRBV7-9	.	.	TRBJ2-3	TGTGCCAGCAGCTTAGGTCAGGGTGGGGATACGCAGTATTTT	CASSLGQGGDTQYF
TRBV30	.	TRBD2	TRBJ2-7	TGTGCCTGGAGACCTAGCGGGTTCTCCTACGAGCAGTACTTC	CAWRPSGFSYEQYF
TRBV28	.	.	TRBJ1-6	TGTGCCAGCAGTCGACCCCCGGGTACACCCCTCCACTTT	CASSRPPGTPLHF
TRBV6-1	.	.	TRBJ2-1	TGTGCCAGCAGTGTGGGTCAGGGGTTTTCCTACAATGAGCAGTTCTTC	CASSVGQGFSYNEQFF
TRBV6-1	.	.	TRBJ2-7	TGTGCCAGCAGTGAAGCGGCAGGGATCTCCTACGAGCAGTACTTC	CASSEAAGISYEQYF
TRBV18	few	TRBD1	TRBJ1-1	TGTGCCAGCTCCCAGGACAGGGGCACTGAAGCTTTCTTT	CASSQDRGTEAFF
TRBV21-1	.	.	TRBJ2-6	TGTGCCAGCAGCATGGACAGTCCACCTCTCTCTGGGGCCAACGTCCTGACTTTC	CASSMDSPPLSGANVLTF
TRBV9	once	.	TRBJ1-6	TGTGCCAGCAGCGTAGGCCCAACAGGACATTCACCCCTCCACTTT	CASSVGPTGHSPLHF
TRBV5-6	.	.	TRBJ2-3	TGTGCCAGCAGCTTGGGGTGGACATCGGATTTT	CASSLGWTSDF
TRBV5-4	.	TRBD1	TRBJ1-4	TGTGCCAGCAGCTGGCAGGGGGCAACTAATGAAAAACTGTTTTTT	CASSWQGATNEKLFF
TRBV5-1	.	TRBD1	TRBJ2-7	TGCGCCAGCAGCCGAGGGGGACAGAGCTCCTACGAGCAGTACTTC	CASSRGGQSSYEQYF
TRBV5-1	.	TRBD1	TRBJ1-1	TGCGCCAGCAGCTTAGGGACAGAGAACACTGAAGCTTTCTTT	CASSLGTENTEAFF
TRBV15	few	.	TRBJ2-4	TGTGCCACCAGCGGGACACCCGAAAACATTCAGTACTTC	CATSGTPENIQYF
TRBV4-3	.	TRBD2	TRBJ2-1	TGCGCCAGCAGCCCGACTAGCCCGGGCCGGGTTGATGAGCAGTTCTTC	CASSPTSPGRVDEQFF
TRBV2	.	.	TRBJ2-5	TGTGCCAGCAGTTCCCTACTACAAGAGACCCAGTACTTC	CASSSLLQETQYF
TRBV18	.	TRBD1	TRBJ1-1	TGTGCCAGCTCATTCACAGGGGGCTTGATCACTGAAGCTTTCTTT	CASSFTGGLITEAFF
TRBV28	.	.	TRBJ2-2	TGTGCCAGCAGTCGCTCACAGGGTTCGAACACCGGGGAGCTGTTTTTT	CASSRSQGSNTGELFF
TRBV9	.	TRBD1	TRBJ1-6	TGTGCCAGCAGCGTCTCAGGGGGAAGCTCCTATAATTCACCCCTCCACTTT	CASSVSGGSSYNSPLHF
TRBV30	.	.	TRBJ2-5	TGTGCCTGGAGTCCAGCTAGCCAAGAGACCCAGTACTTC	CAWSPASQETQYF
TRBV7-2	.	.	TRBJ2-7	TGTGCCAGCAGCAGAGCCGGGGTAGGCGCCTACGAGCAGTACTTC	CASSRAGVGAYEQYF
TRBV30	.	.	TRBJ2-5	TGTGCCTGGGAGTTAGAGACCCAGTACTTC	CAWELETQYF
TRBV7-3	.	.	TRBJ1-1	TGTGCCAGCAGCCTTCAGGAGAACACTGAAGCTTTCTTT	CASSLQENTEAFF
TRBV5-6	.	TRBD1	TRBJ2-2	TGTGCCAGCAGCTTCTGGCAGGGGGTTAACACCGGGGAGCTGTTTTTT	CASSFWQGVNTGELFF
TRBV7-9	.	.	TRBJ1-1	TGTGCCAGCAGCTTAGCGCGGGAGGTAACTAAAGCTTTCTTT	CASSLAREVTKAFF
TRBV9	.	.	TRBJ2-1	TGTGCCAGCAGCGTAGAGGGGGGGGTTGGCAATGAGCAGTTCTTC	CASSVEGGVGNEQFF
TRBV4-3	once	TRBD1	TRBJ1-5	TGCGCCAGCAGCCTCGAACAGGGGTTAGGTCAGCCCCAGCATTTT	CASSLEQGLGQPQHF
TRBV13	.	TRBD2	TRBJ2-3	TGTGCCAGCAGCTTACGCCTAGCGGGTCCTAGCACAGATACGCAGTATTTT	CASSLRLAGPSTDTQYF
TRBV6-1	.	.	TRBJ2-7	TGTGCCAGCAGGGCCCAGGGGTACGAGCAGTACTTC	CASRAQGYEQYF
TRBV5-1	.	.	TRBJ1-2	TGCGCCAGCAGCTTGGCCTTGTTCGTGAGGGGGACGGATGGCTACACCTTC	CASSLALFVRGTDGYTF
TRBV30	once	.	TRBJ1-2	TGTGCCTGGAGTATCGGGTACGGCTACACCTTC	CAWSIGYGYTF
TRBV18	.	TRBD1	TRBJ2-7	TGTGCCAGCTCTTCGGACAGGGGAACCTACGAGCAGTACTTC	CASSSDRGTYEQYF
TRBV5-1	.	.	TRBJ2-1	TGCGCCAGCACCCCGGTAGGGGCTTACAATGAGCAGTTCTTC	CASTPVGAYNEQFF
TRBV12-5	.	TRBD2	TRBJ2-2	TGTGCTAGTGGTTCTCCCTACGGTAGCGGGATCGTTGGGGAGCTGTTTTTT	CASGSPYGSGIVGELFF
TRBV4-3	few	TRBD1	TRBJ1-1	TGCGCCAGCAGGAGTACAGGGGTGAGTAGCACTGAAGCTTTCTTT	CASRSTGVSSTEAFF
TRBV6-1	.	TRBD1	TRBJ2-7	TGTGCCAGCAGTGAATACGGGGGACAGGGAATGGGTGCGCAGTACTTC	CASSEYGGQGMGAQYF
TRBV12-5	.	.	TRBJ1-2	TGTGCTAGTGGTGAACAGGGCCCCTATGGCTACACCTTC	CASGEQGPYGYTF
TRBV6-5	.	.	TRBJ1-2	TGTGCCAGCAATCTATACCTACGTTATGGCTACACCTTC	CASNLYLRYGYTF
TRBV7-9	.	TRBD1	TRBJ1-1	TGTGCCAGCAGACCCGACAGGGAGAGGGCTGAAGCTTTCTTT	CASRPDRERAEAFF
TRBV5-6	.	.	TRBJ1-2	TGTGCCAGCAGCTTGGCCGGGGAGGTAAACTATGGCTACACCTTC	CASSLAGEVNYGYTF
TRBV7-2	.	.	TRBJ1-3	TGTGCCAGCAGCCTAGACATCTCTGGAAACACCATATATTTT	CASSLDISGNTIYF
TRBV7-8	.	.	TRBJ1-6	TGTGCCAGCGGAGCTGTCAGGGGCAACACCATCAGTGACCCCCTCCACTTT	CASGAVRGNTISDPLHF
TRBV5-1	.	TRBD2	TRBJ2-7	TGCGCCAGCAGCGAAACAGCGGGGGGCTACGAGCAGTACTTC	CASSETAGGYEQYF
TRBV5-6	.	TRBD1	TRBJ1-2	TGTGCCAGCAGCTTGTTGACAGGGGGGGACTATGGCTACACCTTC	CASSLLTGGDYGYTF
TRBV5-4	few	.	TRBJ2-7	TGTGCCAGCAGCACTTCGCCGAGGGACGAGCAGTACTTC	CASSTSPRDEQYF
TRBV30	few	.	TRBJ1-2	TGTGCCTCTAACTTGGGCTCTCATGGCTACACCTTC	CASNLGSHGYTF